These 4 T cell receptor beta chains share one sample of origin, sequenced in a study of pediatric ulcerative colitis. Profiled with immunoSEQ multiplex PCR; TCRdb holds only in-frame clones, not every one. The table has tens of thousands of clones, less than 90% seen once. The sequencing sample was made of blood. Receptor source: a boy aged 5-17 years with severe ulcerative colitis.

The chain is built from TRBV2 and TRBJ1-1, with a possible D match to TRBD1 (5 bases). From germline, CDR1 is SNHLY and CDR2 FYNNEI. The CDR3 runs 13 residues. V was pared by 6 bases and J by 1 base, with 9 bases between. In DNA form, the CDR3 reads TGTGCCAGCAGGTCGGACACGAACACTGAAGCTTTCTTT. Translated, it gives CASRSDTNTEAFF.

The chain carries TRBV6-1 and TRBJ1-4; 8 bases agree with TRBD1. This CDR3 region has 15 residues. Losses at the gene ends were 4 bases for V and 5 bases for J; bases not matched to a gene: 6. Germline V lookup: CDR1 MNHNS, CDR2 SASEGT. The CDR3 DNA is TGTGCCAGCAGTGGCCTAGGACAGGGCAATGAAAAACTGTTTTTT. It yields the protein CASSGLGQGNEKLFF.

As to this clone: A read error may account for a junction end that differs from germline. The rearrangement joins TRBV7-8 to TRBJ2-7, with 8 bases aligning to TRBD2. Germline-derived CDR1 and CDR2 are SGHVS and FQNEAQ. The CDR3 extends over 14 amino acids. The CDR3 DNA is TGTGCCAGCAGCCTAGCGGGTCTCTCCTACGAGCAGTACTTC. Protein sequence: CASSLAGLSYEQYF.

The J gene is TRBJ2-1, the V gene TRBV19, with TRBD1 matching over 7 bases. Trimming at V came to 6 bases and at J to 8 bases, leaving 4 bases not matched to a gene. The V gene's germline CDR1 is LNHDA and CDR2 SQIVND (reference sequence). The CDR3 extends over 12 amino acids. The CDR3 spells CASRQGFDEQFF. CDR3 coding DNA: TGTGCCAGTAGACAGGGGTTTGATGAGCAGTTCTTC.